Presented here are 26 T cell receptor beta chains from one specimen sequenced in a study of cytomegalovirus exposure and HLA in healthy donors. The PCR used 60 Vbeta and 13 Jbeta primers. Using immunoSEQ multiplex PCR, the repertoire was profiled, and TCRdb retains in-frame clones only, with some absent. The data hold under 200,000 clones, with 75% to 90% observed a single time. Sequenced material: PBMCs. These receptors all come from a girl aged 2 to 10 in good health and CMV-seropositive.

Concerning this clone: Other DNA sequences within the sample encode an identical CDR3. CDR3 region: CASTLSGNEQFF. The CDR3 nucleotides read TGTGCCAGTACCCTTAGTGGCAATGAGCAGTTCTTC. The chain couples TRBV5-6 to TRBJ2-1, with D uncertain. Germline CDR1 SGHDT, CDR2 YYEEEE. Trimming left V 8 bases short and J 6 bases short, with 12 bases between. The CDR3 has 12 residues.

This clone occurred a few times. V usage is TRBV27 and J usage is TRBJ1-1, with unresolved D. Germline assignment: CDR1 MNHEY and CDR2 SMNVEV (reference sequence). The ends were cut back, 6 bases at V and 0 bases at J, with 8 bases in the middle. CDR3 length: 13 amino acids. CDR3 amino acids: CASSLAMNTEAFF. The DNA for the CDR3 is TGTGCCAGCAGCCTAGCGATGAACACTGAAGCTTTCTTT.

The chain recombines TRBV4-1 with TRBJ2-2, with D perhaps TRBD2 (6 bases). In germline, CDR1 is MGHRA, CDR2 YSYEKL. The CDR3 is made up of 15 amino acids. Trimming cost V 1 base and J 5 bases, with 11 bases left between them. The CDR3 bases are TGCGCCAGCAGCCAAGGGGAGCGGGCAACCGGGGAGCTGTTTTTT. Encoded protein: CASSQGERATGELFF.

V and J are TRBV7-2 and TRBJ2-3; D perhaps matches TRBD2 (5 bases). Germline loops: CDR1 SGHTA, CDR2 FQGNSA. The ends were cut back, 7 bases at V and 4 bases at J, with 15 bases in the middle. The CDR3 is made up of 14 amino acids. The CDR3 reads CASTLGRGADTQYF. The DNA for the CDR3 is TGTGCCAGCACCCTGGGGAGAGGCGCAGATACGCAGTATTTT.

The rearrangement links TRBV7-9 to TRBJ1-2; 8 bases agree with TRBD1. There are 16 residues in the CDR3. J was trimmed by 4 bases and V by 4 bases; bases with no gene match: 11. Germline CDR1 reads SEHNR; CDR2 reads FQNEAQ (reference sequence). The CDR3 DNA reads TGTGCCAGCAGCTCGGACAGGGAAAATGGTCCCTATGGCTACACCTTC. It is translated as CASSSDRENGPYGYTF.

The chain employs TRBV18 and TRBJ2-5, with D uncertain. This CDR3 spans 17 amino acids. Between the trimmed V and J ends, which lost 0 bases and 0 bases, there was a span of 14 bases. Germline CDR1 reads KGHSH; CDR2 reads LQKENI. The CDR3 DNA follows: TGTGCCAGCTCACCACCTGGGTTGGCGGTTTACCAAGAGACCCAGTACTTC. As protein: CASSPPGLAVYQETQYF.

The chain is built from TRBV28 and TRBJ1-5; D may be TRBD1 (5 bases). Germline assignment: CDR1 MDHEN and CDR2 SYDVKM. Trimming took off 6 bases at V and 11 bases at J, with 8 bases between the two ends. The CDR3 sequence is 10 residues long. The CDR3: CASSSGAQHF. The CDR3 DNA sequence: TGTGCCAGCAGCTCGGGGGCCCAGCATTTT.

The CDR3 coding sequence is TGTGCCAGCAGCGCGGGATTGTGGGGGGAGACCCAGTACTTC. It translates to CASSAGLWGETQYF. V gene TRBV7-9 combines with J gene TRBJ2-5, with D possibly matching TRBD2 (6 bases). Per germline, CDR1 SEHNR and CDR2 FQNEAQ (reference sequence). The V and J ends lost 5 bases and 5 bases respectively, with 15 bases between them. The CDR3 has 14 amino acids. Drawing the rest from reference TRBV7-9 and TRBJ2-5, the complete variable domain is DTGVSQNPRHKITKRGQNVTFRCDPISEHNRLYWYRQTLGQGPEFLTYFQNEAQLEKSRLLSDRFSAERPKGSFSTLEIQRTEQGDSAMYLCASSAGLWGETQYFGPGTRLLVL.

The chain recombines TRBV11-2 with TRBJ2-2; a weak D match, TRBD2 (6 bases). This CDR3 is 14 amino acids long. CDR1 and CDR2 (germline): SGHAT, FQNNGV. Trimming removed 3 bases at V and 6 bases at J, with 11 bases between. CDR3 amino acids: CASSFWEDAGELFF. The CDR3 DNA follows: TGTGCCAGCAGCTTCTGGGAGGACGCCGGGGAGCTGTTTTTT.

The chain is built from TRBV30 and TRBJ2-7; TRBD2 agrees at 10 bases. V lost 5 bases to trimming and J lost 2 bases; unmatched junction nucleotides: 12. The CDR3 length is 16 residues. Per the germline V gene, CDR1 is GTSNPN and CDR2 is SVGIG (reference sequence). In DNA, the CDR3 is TGTGCCTGGGGGGAGCAAGGACTAGCGGAACCCTACGAGCAGTACTTC. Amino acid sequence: CAWGEQGLAEPYEQYF. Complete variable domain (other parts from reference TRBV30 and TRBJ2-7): SQTIHQWPATLVQPVGSPLSLECTVEGTSNPNLYWYRQAAGRGLQLLFYSVGIGQISSEVPQNLSASRPQDRQFILSSKKLLLSDSGFYLCAWGEQGLAEPYEQYFGPGTRLTVT.

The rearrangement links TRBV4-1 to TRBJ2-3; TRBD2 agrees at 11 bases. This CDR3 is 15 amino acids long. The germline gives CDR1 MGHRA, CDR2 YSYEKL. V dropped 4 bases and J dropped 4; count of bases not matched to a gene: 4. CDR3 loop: CASSPIAGGADTQYF. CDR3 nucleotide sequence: TGCGCCAGCAGCCCCATAGCGGGAGGGGCAGATACGCAGTATTTT.

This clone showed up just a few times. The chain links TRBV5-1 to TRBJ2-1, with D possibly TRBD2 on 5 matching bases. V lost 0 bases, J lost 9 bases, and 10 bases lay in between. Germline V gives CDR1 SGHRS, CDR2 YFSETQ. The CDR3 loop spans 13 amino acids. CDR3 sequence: CASSLAGRGEQFF. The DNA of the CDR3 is TGCGCCAGCAGCTTGGCTGGTCGGGGTGAGCAGTTCTTC.

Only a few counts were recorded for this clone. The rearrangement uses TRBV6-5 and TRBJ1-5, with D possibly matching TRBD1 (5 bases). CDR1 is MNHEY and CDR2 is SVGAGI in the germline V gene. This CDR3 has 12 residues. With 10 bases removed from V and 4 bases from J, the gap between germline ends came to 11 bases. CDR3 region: CAKAGINQPQHF. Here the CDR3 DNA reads TGTGCCAAGGCAGGGATAAATCAGCCCCAGCATTTT.

The CDR3 region has the DNA TGTGCCAGTAGTATAGCCCCCGGTGGCACGCAGGGGCGATCGGAAGAAAAACTGTTTTTT. It translates to CASSIAPGGTQGRSEEKLFF. The rearrangement uses TRBV19 and TRBJ1-4; tentatively, D is TRBD1 (6 bases). The length of the CDR3 is 20 residues. CDR1 and CDR2 from the germline V gene are LNHDA and SQIVND (reference sequence). V lost 1 base to trimming and J lost 8 bases, with 29 bases between them.

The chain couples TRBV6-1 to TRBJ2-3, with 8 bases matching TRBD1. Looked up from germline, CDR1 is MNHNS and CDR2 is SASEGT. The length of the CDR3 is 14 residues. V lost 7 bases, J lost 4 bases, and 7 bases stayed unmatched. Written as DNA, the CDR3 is TGTGCCAGCACCTGGACAGGGAGCGCAGATACGCAGTATTTT. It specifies CASTWTGSADTQYF.

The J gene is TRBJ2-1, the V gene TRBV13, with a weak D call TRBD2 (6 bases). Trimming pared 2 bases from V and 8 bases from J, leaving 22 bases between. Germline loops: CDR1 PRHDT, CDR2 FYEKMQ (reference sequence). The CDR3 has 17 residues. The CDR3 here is CASSLTKPGQGGYEQFF. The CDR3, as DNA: TGTGCCAGCAGCTTAACAAAGCCGGGGCAGGGAGGTTATGAGCAGTTCTTC.

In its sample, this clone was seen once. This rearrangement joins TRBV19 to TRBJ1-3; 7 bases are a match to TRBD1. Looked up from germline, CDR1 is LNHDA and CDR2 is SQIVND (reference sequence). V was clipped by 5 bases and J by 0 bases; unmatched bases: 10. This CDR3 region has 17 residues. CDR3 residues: CASSHRTGSFSGNTIYF. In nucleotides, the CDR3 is TGTGCCAGTAGTCATCGGACAGGATCTTTCTCTGGAAACACCATATATTTT.

The CDR3 DNA reads as TGCAGCGTTGAAGATCAGGGGGCTTGGGGCTACACCTTC. Protein: CSVEDQGAWGYTF. This rearrangement joins TRBV29-1 to TRBJ1-2, with TRBD1 matching over 8 bases. The CDR3 contains 13 residues. V was pared by 0 bases and J by 8 bases, with 5 bases of the junction left unmatched. Germline V gives CDR1 SQVTM, CDR2 ANQGSEA.

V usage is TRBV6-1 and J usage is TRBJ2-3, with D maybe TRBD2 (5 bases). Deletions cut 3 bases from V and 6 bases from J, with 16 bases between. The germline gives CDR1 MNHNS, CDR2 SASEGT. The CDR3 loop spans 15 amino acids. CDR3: CASSDPNSVLDTQYF. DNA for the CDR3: TGTGCCAGCAGTGACCCCAATAGCGTATTGGATACGCAGTATTTT.

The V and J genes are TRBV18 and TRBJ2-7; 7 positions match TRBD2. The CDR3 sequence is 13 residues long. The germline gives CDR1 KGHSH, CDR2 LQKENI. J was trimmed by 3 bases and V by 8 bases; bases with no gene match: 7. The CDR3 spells CASRREISYEQYF. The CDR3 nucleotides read TGTGCCAGCAGGCGGGAGATTAGCTACGAGCAGTACTTC.

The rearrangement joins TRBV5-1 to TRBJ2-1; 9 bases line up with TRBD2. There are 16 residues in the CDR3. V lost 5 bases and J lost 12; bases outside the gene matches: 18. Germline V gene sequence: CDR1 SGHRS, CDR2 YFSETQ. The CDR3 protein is CASSFFFFLAGTWQFF. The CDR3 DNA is TGCGCCAGCAGTTTCTTCTTTTTCCTAGCGGGAACGTGGCAGTTCTTC.

Here the CDR3 DNA reads TGTGCCAGCAGCCCGAGCGGGAGGAGCTACGAGCAGTACTTC. Amino acid sequence: CASSPSGRSYEQYF. The V gene is TRBV9, the J gene TRBJ2-7; the match to TRBD2 covers 9 bases. This CDR3 has 14 residues. Germline-derived CDR1 and CDR2 are SGDLS and YYNGEE. V lost 4 bases to trimming and J lost 3 bases; unmatched junction nucleotides: 5.

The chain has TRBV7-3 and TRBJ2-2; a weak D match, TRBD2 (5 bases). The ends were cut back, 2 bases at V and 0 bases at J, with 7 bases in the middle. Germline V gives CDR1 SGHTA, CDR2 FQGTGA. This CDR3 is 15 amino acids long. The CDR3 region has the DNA TGTGCCAGCAGCTTATACGGGACGAACACCGGGGAGCTGTTTTTT. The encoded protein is CASSLYGTNTGELFF.

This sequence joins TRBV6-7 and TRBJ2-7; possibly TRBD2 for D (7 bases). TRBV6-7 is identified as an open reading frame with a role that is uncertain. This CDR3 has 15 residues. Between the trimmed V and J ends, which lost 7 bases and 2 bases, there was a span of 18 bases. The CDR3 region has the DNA TGTGCCAGCATCCCCCGGGGGGCCGTTGCCTACGAGCAGTACTTC. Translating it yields CASIPRGAVAYEQYF.

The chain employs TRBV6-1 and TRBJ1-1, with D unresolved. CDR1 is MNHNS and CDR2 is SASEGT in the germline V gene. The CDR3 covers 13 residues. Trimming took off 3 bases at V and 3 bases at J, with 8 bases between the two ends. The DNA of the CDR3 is TGTGCCAGCAGTGAGAACCGAGACACTGAAGCTTTCTTT. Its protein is CASSENRDTEAFF.

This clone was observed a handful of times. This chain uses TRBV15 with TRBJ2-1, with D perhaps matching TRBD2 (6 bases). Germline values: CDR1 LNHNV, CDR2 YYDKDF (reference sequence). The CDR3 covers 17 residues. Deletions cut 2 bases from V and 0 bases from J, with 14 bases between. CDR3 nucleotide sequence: TGTGCCACCAGCAGATCCATTAGCGGTTACTCCTACAATGAGCAGTTCTTC. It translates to CATSRSISGYSYNEQFF.